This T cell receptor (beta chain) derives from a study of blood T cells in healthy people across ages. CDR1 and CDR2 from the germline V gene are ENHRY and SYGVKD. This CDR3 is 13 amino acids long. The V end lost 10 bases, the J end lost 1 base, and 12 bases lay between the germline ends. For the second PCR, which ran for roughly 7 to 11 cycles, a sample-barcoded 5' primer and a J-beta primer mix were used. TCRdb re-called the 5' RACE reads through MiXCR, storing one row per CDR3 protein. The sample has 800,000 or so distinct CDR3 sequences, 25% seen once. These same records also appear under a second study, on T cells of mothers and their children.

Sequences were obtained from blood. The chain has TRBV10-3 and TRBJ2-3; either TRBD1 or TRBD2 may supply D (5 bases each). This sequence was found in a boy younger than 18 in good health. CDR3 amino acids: CATSLGGTDTQYF. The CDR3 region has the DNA TGTGCCACCTCACTAGGGGGCACAGATACGCAGTATTTT.